These T cell receptor beta chains were read from a single sample in a study of blood T cell repertoires in COVID-19. Repertoires were generated with immunoSEQ multiplex PCR, while TCRdb's copy carries only in-frame clones and drops some. The sample has tens of thousands of clones, roughly 88% seen once. The specimen was peripheral blood. The receptors shown here come from a man aged 50-59 years with active COVID-19. The CDR3 runs from the conserved cysteine through the conserved F or W. The D gene is left open where the match is weak. Clone sizes are given selectively: once, few, many, or a class where the clone is expanded.

TRBJ1-1 | NA | TRBV18 | NA | CASSPTDSGTEAFF | TGTGCCAGCTCACCAACAGATAGTGGCACTGAAGCTTTCTTT
TRBJ2-7 | NA | TRBV3-1/TRBV3-2 | NA | CASSHRQANSYEQYF | TGTGCCAGCAGCCATCGCCAGGCCAACTCCTACGAGCAGTACTTC
TRBJ1-1 | TRBD1 | TRBV9 | once | CASSLQGTTEAFF | TGTGCCAGCAGCCTACAGGGGACCACTGAAGCTTTCTTT
TRBJ1-2 | TRBD1 | TRBV28 | NA | CASTPDRVGYTF | TGTGCCAGCACCCCGGACAGGGTCGGCTACACCTTC
TRBJ1-3 | NA | TRBV21-1 | NA | CASSSREQGLPSGNTIYF | TGTGCCAGCAGCAGCAGAGAGCAGGGCCTACCCTCTGGAAACACCATATATTTT
TRBJ1-2 | NA | TRBV5-6 | NA | CASSLQRQNTNYGYTF | TGTGCCAGCAGCTTGCAGAGGCAGAACACTAACTATGGCTACACCTTC
TRBJ2-7 | NA | TRBV19 | NA | CASSGRGRGYEQYF | TGTGCCAGTAGCGGGCGGGGAAGGGGCTACGAGCAGTACTTC
TRBJ2-7 | NA | TRBV19 | NA | CASRVRGSSYEQYF | TGTGCCAGTAGAGTCAGGGGATCTTCCTACGAGCAGTACTTC
TRBJ1-1 | TRBD1 | TRBV7-9 | NA | CASRDRVGTEAFF | TGTGCCAGCAGGGACAGGGTGGGCACTGAAGCTTTCTTT
TRBJ1-5 | NA | TRBV7-2 | NA | CASSFDSSNQPQHF | TGTGCCAGCAGCTTTGACAGTAGCAATCAGCCCCAGCATTTT
TRBJ1-2 | NA | TRBV9 | NA | CASSVGEGPGYTF | TGTGCCAGCAGCGTAGGGGAGGGCCCGGGCTACACCTTC
TRBJ2-1 | NA | TRBV7-3 | NA | CASSLRGRAGSYNEQFF | TGTGCCAGCAGCTTAAGGGGTCGGGCGGGATCCTACAATGAGCAGTTCTTC
TRBJ2-7 | NA | TRBV6-1 | NA | CASSEAGQTLEQYF | TGTGCCAGCAGTGAAGCGGGCCAGACGCTCGAGCAGTACTTC
TRBJ2-7 | NA | TRBV6-5 | NA | CASRGTRGVSYEQYF | TGTGCCAGCAGGGGGACCAGGGGAGTCTCCTACGAGCAGTACTTC
TRBJ2-7 | NA | TRBV28 | NA | CASSPPIGTYEQYF | TGTGCCAGCAGTCCCCCAATCGGGACCTACGAGCAGTACTTC
TRBJ1-5 | NA | TRBV6-4 | NA | CASSDSGWENDQPQHF | TGTGCCAGCAGTGACTCGGGGTGGGAGAACGATCAGCCCCAGCATTTT
TRBJ1-2 | NA | TRBV7-2 | NA | CASSLTVTYGYTF | TGTGCCAGCAGCCTGACAGTGACCTATGGCTACACCTTC
TRBJ1-3 | TRBD1 | TRBV28 | NA | CASSLAGQGVLDTIYF | TGTGCCAGCAGTTTAGCGGGACAGGGCGTATTGGACACCATATATTTT
TRBJ2-5 | NA | TRBV5-1 | NA | CASSLDNQETQYF | TGCGCCAGCAGCTTGGATAACCAAGAGACCCAGTACTTC
TRBJ2-5 | TRBD2 | TRBV27 | NA | CASRSSGFEETQYF | TGTGCCAGCAGGTCTAGCGGTTTTGAGGAGACCCAGTACTTC
TRBJ2-7 | NA | TRBV28 | NA | CASSAGISEQYF | TGTGCCAGCAGCGCAGGGATATCCGAGCAGTACTTC
TRBJ2-1 | TRBD2 | TRBV19 | NA | CASKGSPSGSHGDEQFF | TGTGCCAGTAAGGGGAGCCCCAGCGGGAGCCATGGGGATGAGCAGTTCTTC
TRBJ2-3 | NA | TRBV24-1 | NA | CATSDLHPDQGRTDTQYF | TGTGCCACCAGTGATTTGCACCCAGATCAGGGAAGAACAGATACGCAGTATTTT
TRBJ1-2 | NA | TRBV6-2/TRBV6-3 | once | CASSFRDTDLTANYGYTF | TGTGCCAGCAGTTTCCGGGACACCGACTTGACGGCTAACTATGGCTACACCTTC
TRBJ2-2 | TRBD2 | TRBV6-2/TRBV6-3 | NA | CASSFKRGLPNTGELFF | TGTGCCAGCAGTTTCAAGCGGGGCCTGCCGAACACCGGGGAGCTGTTTTTT
TRBJ2-2 | NA | TRBV5-1 | NA | CASSLTSSGELFF | TGCGCCAGCAGCTTGACTAGCTCCGGGGAGCTGTTTTTT
TRBJ2-2 | TRBD1 | TRBV9 | NA | CASSLSGQGASGELFF | TGTGCCAGCAGCCTCTCCGGACAGGGGGCCAGTGGGGAGCTGTTTTTT
TRBJ2-1 | NA | TRBV7-2 | NA | CASSFPPYVWQFF | TGTGCCAGCAGCTTCCCTCCTTATGTGTGGCAGTTCTTC
TRBJ1-6 | NA | TRBV7-2 | few | CASKAGAGKLTLHF | TGTGCCAGCAAAGCCGGAGCAGGGAAACTCACCCTCCACTTT
TRBJ1-2 | NA | TRBV7-8 | NA | CASSLGGIPNYGYTF | TGTGCCAGCAGCTTAGGCGGGATCCCTAACTATGGCTACACCTTC
TRBJ2-1 | NA | TRBV6-2/TRBV6-3 | NA | CASSKLSSNEQFF | TGTGCCAGCAGCAAACTTTCTAGCAATGAGCAGTTCTTC
TRBJ1-1 | NA | TRBV28 | NA | CASSTVPGNTEAFF | TGTGCCAGCTCAACCGTCCCGGGGAACACTGAAGCTTTCTTT
TRBJ1-5 | NA | TRBV7-2 | few | CASSLVYNQPQHF | TGTGCCAGCAGCTTAGTCTACAATCAGCCCCAGCATTTT
TRBJ2-7 | NA | TRBV9 | once | CASSVALLGLEQYF | TGTGCCAGCAGCGTAGCACTCCTGGGGCTCGAGCAGTACTTC
TRBJ2-7 | NA | TRBV6-5 | NA | CASRTRDITRDEQYF | TGTGCCAGCAGAACGAGGGACATTACGAGGGACGAGCAGTACTTC
TRBJ2-5 | TRBD1 | TRBV2 | NA | CASKRGLPQETQYF | TGTGCCAGCAAAAGGGGGCTACCGCAAGAGACCCAGTACTTC
TRBJ1-3 | NA | TRBV28 | NA | CASSIGGAGNTIYF | TGTGCCAGCAGTATCGGCGGGGCCGGAAACACCATATATTTT
TRBJ2-7 | NA | TRBV5-1 | few | CASSWQGDEQYF | TGCGCCAGCAGCTGGCAGGGCGACGAGCAGTACTTC
TRBJ1-2 | NA | TRBV10-3 | NA | CAISEGSYGYTF | TGTGCCATCAGTGAGGGCAGCTATGGCTACACCTTC
TRBJ2-3 | NA | TRBV9 | NA | CASSAQVTDTQYF | TGTGCCAGCAGCGCACAAGTAACAGATACGCAGTATTTT
TRBJ2-1 | NA | TRBV5-4 | NA | CASSPSARVNYNEQFF | TGTGCCAGCAGCCCTAGCGCTAGGGTGAACTACAATGAGCAGTTCTTC
TRBJ1-2 | NA | TRBV28 | NA | CASSLTGTPDYGYTF | TGTGCCAGCAGTTTAACCGGGACACCTGACTATGGCTACACCTTC
TRBJ2-5 | NA | TRBV28 | NA | CASRGGGPETQYF | TGTGCCAGCAGAGGGGGTGGCCCAGAGACCCAGTACTTC
TRBJ1-6 | NA | TRBV4-1 | NA | CASSHNQQGRSYNSPLHF | TGCGCCAGCAGCCACAACCAGCAGGGCCGCTCCTATAATTCACCCCTCCACTTT
TRBJ2-1 | NA | TRBV29-1 | NA | CSVVWLAPSSYNEQFF | TGCAGCGTTGTTTGGCTAGCCCCTAGCTCCTACAATGAGCAGTTCTTC
TRBJ2-6 | NA | TRBV7-3 | NA | CASSVKGAGANVLTF | TGTGCCAGCAGCGTTAAGGGAGCTGGGGCCAACGTCCTGACTTTC
TRBJ2-5 | TRBD2 | TRBV5-1 | NA | CASSGLAGGAEETQYF | TGCGCCAGCAGCGGACTAGCGGGGGGGGCCGAGGAGACCCAGTACTTC
TRBJ2-1 | TRBD2 | TRBV7-9 | NA | CASGAGGPVGEQFF | TGTGCCAGCGGAGCGGGAGGGCCAGTGGGTGAGCAGTTCTTC